This T cell receptor (beta chain) is from a study of blood T cell repertoires in COVID-19. Study at large: The United States, Italy and Spain supplied acute and convalescent COVID-19 samples. T cells, B-cell-depleted T cells, or PBMCs provided the cDNA or gDNA that served as material.

Seattle-derived patients entered the study during active infection and were followed longitudinally. Original data processing: Amplification from reference gene primers served as the basis for estimated nucleated cell counts. The method was immunoSEQ multiplex PCR; TCRdb's version includes in-frame clones alone and lacks a portion of them. V and J calls plus clone size are reproduced from that table; the DNA served to infer D and trimming. Seen here are 350,000 or so clones, more than 75% observed once, and the top ten hold more than 9%. CDR3 length: 17 residues. V was clipped by 4 bases and J by 3 bases, with 22 bases between them. Germline V gene data show CDR1 as MGHRA and CDR2 as YSYEKL.

This chain links TRBV4-1 with TRBJ2-7; perhaps TRBD2 as D (6 bases). The TCR originated in a woman aged 25 to 39 with COVID-19, enrolled during active disease. Sequences were obtained from peripheral blood. CDR3 loop: CASSRLGAGSILYEQYF. CDR3 in DNA: TGCGCCAGCAGCCGTCTAGGGGCGGGGAGTATCCTCTACGAGCAGTACTTC.